The 8 T cell receptor beta chains below come from one sample, sequenced in a study of T cells in localized non-small cell lung cancer. The assay was immunoSEQ multiplex PCR, and TCRdb's table has in-frame clones only and misses some. The sample carries more than 25,000 clones, roughly 87% recorded once. The material sequenced was peripheral blood, taken before any cancer treatment. These receptors were obtained from a woman between 35 and 75 years old with stage I lung adenocarcinoma.

The CDR3 region has the DNA TGTGCCAGCAGACCGACAGGGGCGGGCGAGCAGTACTTC. Its protein is CASRPTGAGEQYF. This rearrangement joins TRBV2 to TRBJ2-7; 8 nucleotides agree with TRBD1. Trimming at V came to 6 bases and at J to 6 bases, leaving 7 bases not matched to a gene. Looked up from germline, CDR1 is SNHLY and CDR2 is FYNNEI. The CDR3 has 13 amino acids.

The rearrangement joins TRBV12-5 to TRBJ2-3, with D hard to call. CDR3 length equals 13 residues. Trimming took 1 base from V and 6 from J, leaving 8 bases between them. Germline values: CDR1 LGHNT, CDR2 FRNRAP. The chain's CDR3 is CASGLGRRDTQYF. In DNA, the CDR3 is TGTGCTAGTGGTTTGGGGCGTCGGGATACGCAGTATTTT.

This sequence joins TRBV5-1 and TRBJ2-7; D is undetermined. Germline V gives CDR1 SGHRS, CDR2 YFSETQ. Trimming pared 9 bases from V and 0 bases from J, leaving 16 bases between. The length of the CDR3 is 14 residues. The CDR3 reads CATRGRENSYEQYF. For the CDR3, the DNA is TGCGCCACCCGAGGCAGAGAAAACTCCTACGAGCAGTACTTC.

CDR3 in amino acids: CASSYRQRHYGYTF. The DNA of the CDR3 is TGTGCCAGCAGTTACCGGCAGAGACACTATGGCTACACCTTC. The J gene is TRBJ1-2, the V gene TRBV6-5; no clear D. This CDR3 comprises 14 residues. Trimming removed 2 bases at V and 3 bases at J, with 10 bases between. CDR1 and CDR2 from the germline V gene are MNHEY and SVGAGI.

This clone rates as medium-sized. V usage is TRBV27 and J usage is TRBJ1-6, with 7 bases that match TRBD1. Trimming took 3 bases from V and 5 from J; bases not matched to a gene: 1. Germline V CDR1 and CDR2: MNHEY, SMNVEV (reference sequence). The length of the CDR3 is 14 residues. The CDR3 DNA is TGTGCCAGCAGTTTGGGACAGAATAATTCACCCCTCCACTTT. Protein product: CASSLGQNNSPLHF.

This chain joins TRBV7-2 and TRBJ2-1; TRBD2 agrees at 8 bases. Germline CDR1 reads SGHTA; CDR2 reads FQGNSA. The CDR3 covers 15 residues. Trimming at V came to 7 bases and at J to 4 bases, leaving 9 bases not matched to a gene. CDR3 nucleotides: TGTGCCAGCACCAGCCCGGGGGGGCCATACAATGAGCAGTTCTTC. Translated, it gives CASTSPGGPYNEQFF. The entire variable domain, with the rest obtained from reference TRBV7-2 and TRBJ2-1, is as follows: GAGVSQSPSNKVTEKGKDVELRCDPISGHTALYWYRQSLGQGLEFLIYFQGNSAPDKSGLPSDRFSAERTGGSVSTLTIQRTQQEDSAVYLCASTSPGGPYNEQFFGPGTRLTVL.

The chain couples TRBV5-4 to TRBJ2-7; D tentatively fits TRBD1 or TRBD2 (5 bases each). The CDR3 runs 12 residues. Looked up from germline, CDR1 is SGHNT and CDR2 is YYREEE (reference sequence). The chain's CDR3 is CVTGTDSYEQYF. CDR3 sequence (DNA): TGTGTCACCGGGACGGACTCCTACGAGCAGTACTTC.

The CDR3 loop is CASSLDKGLDTQYF. The DNA of the CDR3 is TGTGCCAGCAGCTTAGATAAGGGTCTAGATACGCAGTATTTT. The chain uses TRBV11-1 and TRBJ2-3, with D unresolved. The CDR3 covers 14 residues. The V gene lost 1 base and the J gene lost 5 bases, with 10 bases spanning the gap. Germline values: CDR1 SGHAT, CDR2 FQDESV (reference sequence).